This T cell receptor (beta chain) stems from a study of blood T cell repertoires in COVID-19 (dated by TCRdb to 2020 to 2022). About the full investigation: The collaborator samples originated in the United States, Italy and Spain and spanned the acute and convalescent phases of COVID-19. A de-identified subject ID, COVID-19 status, age in years and sex were almost always included in the sample metadata. Where HLA class I and class II types were available, the types were taken from metadata supplied by the sample provider, not from assay-based typing. The repertoires were released in a freely available public database intended as a resource for research on the immune response to SARS-CoV-2. The dataset comprised deeply sampled blood TCRbeta repertoires from subjects exposed to, actively infected with, or recovered from COVID-19. The samples were drawn from the first 160 participants of the ongoing ImmuneRACE study and from over 950 subjects provided by 6 global collaborators. The material from the prospective study consisted of cDNA or gDNA derived from T cells, B-cell-depleted T cells, or PBMCs. The paper as a whole reports these results and caveats: Clinical and demographic metadata were provided uncurated, with the amount varying by source and participant.

TCRbeta CDR3 regions were amplified from genomic DNA by means of the immunoSEQ Assay, a bias-controlled multiplex PCR. In the original analysis: The number of nucleated cells in each sample was estimated by amplification of reference gene primers within the assay. To quantify the absolute abundance of each unique TCRbeta CDR3 rearrangement, sequence reads were collapsed and filtered. Productive Simpson clonality was computed per sample as the square root of Simpson's diversity index over productive rearrangements. The source is immuneACCESS, and TCRdb retained only in-frame sequences with V and J called. Part of the clones is not carried over; for the studies checked, unresolved V genes explain less than half of this, and the remainder is unexplained. V, J and clone size were drawn from that table, and D and trimming were deduced from the DNA. This sample has 260,000 or so clones in its table, and around four fifths of those were observed once. Of the sample, around 5.4% falls within the top ten clones.

Whole blood was collected in K2EDTA tubes by collaborating institutions according to the institutions' own protocols. Collaborator samples were shipped for TCRbeta analysis as frozen whole blood, isolated PBMCs, or DNA extracted from either sample type. The CDR3 starts with the cysteine, ends with the phenylalanine, and has 13 residues. Only the CDR3 DNA is retained, 39 bases long and in frame from the first base. CDR1 is given as SGHTA and CDR2 as FQGNSA, both from the germline V gene. From V the trimming removes 7 bases and from J it removes 4 bases, while the gene matches leave 1 base of the junction unaccounted for. Of note for this clone: The antigen this receptor binds is unknown. Base quality data are lacking; no much larger clone is found one base away.

Sequenced input: peripheral blood. In this chain, TRBV7-2 is recombined with TRBJ1-5; TRBD1 agrees with 10 junctional bases. The clonotype was recovered from a man aged 80 or over with acute or convalescent COVID-19. The CDR3 loop reads CASKDRGNQPQHF. Here is the DNA: TGTGCCAGCAAGGACAGGGGGAATCAGCCCCAGCATTTT.